This is a list of T cell receptor beta chains from one sample in a study of T-cell memory formation after mild COVID-19. Each CDR3 protein gets one entry after TCRdb re-called the 5' RACE reads with MiXCR. Altogether over 60,000 distinct CDR3 sequences are present, 16% being singletons, with the ten largest covering about 33%. The sequenced material came from PBMCs or a T cell subset sorted from them (not recorded which). All receptors come from an adult woman who had mild COVID-19 (a few samples of this study predate the infection). Cell type and time point are not known. Both conserved end residues are part of each CDR3. D genes are given only for firm matches. Size tells how often a clone was seen (once, few, many) or the class of an expanded clone, and some rows leave it out.

CDR3 DNA | CDR3 protein | J gene | D gene | clone size | V gene
TGTGCCATCAGCGGGACAGGGGGCAATGAGCAGTTCTTC | CAISGTGGNEQFF | TRBJ2-1 | TRBD1 | once | TRBV10-3
TGTGCCAGCAGCTTAGCCCCCAGGGGGCACTCCTACGAGCAGTACTTC | CASSLAPRGHSYEQYF | TRBJ2-7 | TRBD1 | - | TRBV7-6
TGTGCCAGCAGTTCGGGTCGCGACCTAGAAGAGCAGTTCTTC | CASSSGRDLEEQFF | TRBJ2-1 | - | - | TRBV6-2/TRBV6-3
TGTGCCAGCAGCTTAGCGGGAGGGCTTGGGAGGTACAATGAGCAGTTCTTC | CASSLAGGLGRYNEQFF | TRBJ2-1 | TRBD2 | - | TRBV7-3
TGTGCCACCGCGGAGAAAAACATTCAGTACTTC | CATAEKNIQYF | TRBJ2-4 | - | few | TRBV24-1
TGTGCCAGCGGGCCGTCTAACTATGGCTACACCTTC | CASGPSNYGYTF | TRBJ1-2 | - | - | TRBV7-9
TGTGCCAGCAGCACATCCGGGACAGGGGGCAATGAGCAGTTCTTC | CASSTSGTGGNEQFF | TRBJ2-1 | TRBD1 | many | TRBV6-5
TGTGCCAGCAGTTATTCTGGGACCGAGCAGTACTTC | CASSYSGTEQYF | TRBJ2-7 | - | many | TRBV6-6
TGTGCCAGCAGTTACTCGAGGTCGGGCGCCGTCTCAGCTTTCTTT | CASSYSRSGAVSAFF | TRBJ1-1 | - | once | TRBV6-5
TGTGCCACCAGCAGAGAGGCTGGGGTCCAGGGTGGCACCGGGGAGCTGTTTTTT | CATSREAGVQGGTGELFF | TRBJ2-2 | - | - | TRBV15
TGTGCCAGCAGCTCTCCCCGACTTATACACTACGAGCAGTACTTC | CASSSPRLIHYEQYF | TRBJ2-7 | - | few | TRBV5-6
TGCAGTGCCGACTGGGGACAGGGGGCGTCCTACGAGCAGTACTTC | CSADWGQGASYEQYF | TRBJ2-7 | TRBD1 | - | TRBV20-1
TGCGCCAGCAGCCCCGGACCCCAGCGCCAAGAGACCCAGTACTTC | CASSPGPQRQETQYF | TRBJ2-5 | - | few | TRBV4-1
TGTGCCAGCAGCCAAGGGGCAGGGCCAACCTACGAGCAGTACTTC | CASSQGAGPTYEQYF | TRBJ2-7 | - | - | TRBV4-2
TGTGCCAGCAGTTCCACCGACGGTCAAGAGACCCAGTACTTC | CASSSTDGQETQYF | TRBJ2-5 | - | - | TRBV6-6
TGCAGTGCTAGAGATCAACTAGCGGGATATGAGCAGTTCTTC | CSARDQLAGYEQFF | TRBJ2-1 | TRBD2 | few | TRBV20-1
TGTGCCAGCAGTTACGTTGCCCCTGGAGAGACCCAGTACTTC | CASSYVAPGETQYF | TRBJ2-5 | - | - | TRBV6-5
TGTGCCAGCAGCCCCGGGACGCGGGTTTACGAGCAGTACTTC | CASSPGTRVYEQYF | TRBJ2-7 | - | few | TRBV9
TGTGCCAGCAGCATGGGGGGACAGGGGGCGAGCGAGCAGTACTTC | CASSMGGQGASEQYF | TRBJ2-7 | - | few | TRBV21-1
TGTGCCAGCAGTCGGGCGGAGGGGGCGCATGAGCAGTTCTTC | CASSRAEGAHEQFF | TRBJ2-1 | - | few | TRBV28
TGTGCCACCAGTGAGACTAGCGGCCGCACAGATACGCAGTATTTT | CATSETSGRTDTQYF | TRBJ2-3 | TRBD2 | few | TRBV24-1
TGTGCCAGCAGCTTTCCTGGGGGACTAGTATCCTACGAGCAGTACTTC | CASSFPGGLVSYEQYF | TRBJ2-7 | TRBD2 | - | TRBV11-2
TGTGCTAGTGGTTTGGGAGAGACCCAGTACTTC | CASGLGETQYF | TRBJ2-5 | - | once | TRBV12-5
TGTGCCAGCAGCTACGGGACAGATCACAATCAGCCCCAGCATTTT | CASSYGTDHNQPQHF | TRBJ1-5 | TRBD1 | - | TRBV7-6
TGTGCCAGCAGCTGGGCTTGGGACAGGTTGTTTTCACCCCTCCACTTT | CASSWAWDRLFSPLHF | TRBJ1-6 | TRBD1 | few | TRBV5-5
TGTGCCAGCAGCGGGACAGGGGGCTACACTGAAGCTTTCTTT | CASSGTGGYTEAFF | TRBJ1-1 | TRBD1 | - | TRBV5-4
TGTGCCAGCAGCCCCTGGGAAGGGAGCACCGGGGAGCTGTTTTTT | CASSPWEGSTGELFF | TRBJ2-2 | - | few | TRBV7-9
TGTGCCAGCAGCTTACTGATGGGTAACACTGAAGCTTTCTTT | CASSLLMGNTEAFF | TRBJ1-1 | - | few | TRBV7-9
TGTGCCACCAGTGATCCCGGGACTAGCATGAATGAGCAGTTCTTC | CATSDPGTSMNEQFF | TRBJ2-1 | TRBD2 | many | TRBV24-1
TGTGCCAGCAGCTTAGAACCCACCTCCTACAATGAGCAGTTCTTC | CASSLEPTSYNEQFF | TRBJ2-1 | - | - | TRBV7-6
TGTGCCAGCAGCTTGGGACTGGACAAGAATGAGCAGTTCTTC | CASSLGLDKNEQFF | TRBJ2-1 | - | few | TRBV7-3
TGTGCCAGCAGTTTATACGCTAGCGGAATATACAATGAGCAGTTCTTC | CASSLYASGIYNEQFF | TRBJ2-1 | TRBD2 | many | TRBV27
TGTGCCAGCAGTTTGTCGGGTCCAGGGGACCAGTACTTC | CASSLSGPGDQYF | TRBJ2-5 | - | few | TRBV12-3/TRBV12-4
TGTGCCACCAGTGATATCCAAGAGACCCAGTACTTC | CATSDIQETQYF | TRBJ2-5 | - | - | TRBV24-1
TGTGCCAGCAGCTTACTAACTAGCGAAGAGACCCAGTACTTC | CASSLLTSEETQYF | TRBJ2-5 | TRBD2 | - | TRBV7-2
TGTGCCAGCAGCCCCGGGGCAGAGCAGTACTTC | CASSPGAEQYF | TRBJ2-7 | - | - | TRBV4-2
TGTGCCAGCCGGAGTGGGACAACTATGCCCAAGAACTATGGCTACACCTTC | CASRSGTTMPKNYGYTF | TRBJ1-2 | - | - | TRBV9
TGTGCCAGCAGTGCCCTGGGGTTCTACGAGCAGTACTTC | CASSALGFYEQYF | TRBJ2-7 | - | few | TRBV6-5
TGTGCCAGCAGTGAAAGGCAGGGAGGATTCAATGAGCAGTTCTTC | CASSERQGGFNEQFF | TRBJ2-1 | - | - | TRBV6-1
TGTGCCAGCAGTGAGTCCCGACAATACTATGGCTACACCTTC | CASSESRQYYGYTF | TRBJ1-2 | - | few | TRBV2
TGCAGTGCTAGTGAGGGGGGCACCGGGGAGCTGTTTTTT | CSASEGGTGELFF | TRBJ2-2 | - | - | TRBV20-1
TGTGCCAGCACCGACACATACCTACTCTCTGGAAACACCATATATTTT | CASTDTYLLSGNTIYF | TRBJ1-3 | - | - | TRBV12-3/TRBV12-4
TGCGCCAGCAGCCAGGGACAGGCCCAGAGAGAGACCCAGTACTTC | CASSQGQAQRETQYF | TRBJ2-5 | TRBD1 | few | TRBV5-1
TGTGCCAGCACCCGGGACCAAATGAACACTGAAGCTTTCTTT | CASTRDQMNTEAFF | TRBJ1-1 | - | few | TRBV6-5
TGTGCCAGCAGCCAAGATACCGAGCGGTGGACAGATACGCAGTATTTT | CASSQDTERWTDTQYF | TRBJ2-3 | - | - | TRBV4-2
TGCAGCGCCGCACAGGGGACAGGCCCTCTGGTGGATGGCTACACCTTC | CSAAQGTGPLVDGYTF | TRBJ1-2 | TRBD1 | few | TRBV29-1
TGTGCCAGCAGCTTACCGGGACACCGTTTC | CASSLPGHRF | TRBJ2-1 | - | few | TRBV7-9